This TCR beta chain comes out of a study of cytomegalovirus exposure and HLA in healthy donors. Study overall: The early release's HLA-typed donors yielded tens of millions of unique TCRs.

Use of 60 Vbeta and 13 Jbeta primers characterized the PCR. TCRdb's copy holds only in-frame clones and misses some; the assay was immunoSEQ multiplex PCR. The data show 100,000 to 150,000 clones, 8% to 11% seen once. Germline trimming cut 4 bases from V and 2 bases from J; bases unmatched to any gene: 5. The CDR3 extends over 14 amino acids. Per the germline V gene, CDR1 is SGHRS and CDR2 is YFSETQ. The specimen sequenced was PBMCs. The chain links TRBV5-1 to TRBJ2-5; 7 bases map to TRBD1. The sequence was obtained from a woman aged 18 to 35 in good health and CMV-seropositive. The CDR3 DNA follows: TGCGCCAGCAGCCCCGGGACAGTTCAAGAGACCCAGTACTTC. Translating it yields CASSPGTVQETQYF.